Below are 22 T cell receptor beta chains sequenced from a single sample in a study of blood T cells in healthy people across ages. Combining a sample-barcoded 5' primer with a J-beta primer mix, a second PCR ran for roughly 7 to 12 cycles. TCRdb analysed the 5' RACE reads with MiXCR anew, one entry per CDR3 protein. The sample lists about 1.4 million distinct CDR3 sequences; roughly 60% were seen once. What was sequenced was blood. All receptors come from a young man in good health.

This clonotype came up many times. The chain recombines TRBV7-9 with TRBJ2-7; possibly TRBD1 for D (5 bases). CDR1 SEHNR and CDR2 FQNEAQ come from the germline V gene (reference sequence). Trimming shortened V by 0 bases and J by 0 bases, and 12 bases separated the two germline ends. This CDR3 has 16 residues. The DNA for the CDR3 is TGTGCCAGCAGCTTAGCTTCACGACAGAGCTCCTACGAGCAGTACTTC. It specifies CASSLASRQSSYEQYF.

About this clonotype: Its ends do not fully match the called genes, so a read error is possible. The rearrangement joins TRBV10-3 to TRBJ1-1; D ambiguous. The CDR3 runs to 15 residues. Germline CDR1 is ENHRY and CDR2 is SYGVKD. CDR3 amino acids: CAISESDQINTGAFF. CDR3 sequence (DNA): TGTGCCATCAGTGAGTCAGACCAAATAAACACTGGAGCTTTCTTT.

The chain recombines TRBV20-1 with TRBJ2-5; 13 positions match TRBD2. The J call may be faulty, since TRBJ2-7 better matches the DNA end. Germline values: CDR1 DFQATT, CDR2 SNEGSKA (reference sequence). The CDR3 sequence is 19 residues long. The CDR3 protein is CSASSGIRTSGSKTYEQYF. CDR3 nucleotide sequence: TGCAGTGCTAGTTCTGGAATCAGGACTAGCGGGAGTAAGACCTACGAGCAGTACTTC.

The chain uses TRBV5-1 and TRBJ2-3; tentatively, D is TRBD2 (5 bases). This CDR3 is built from 15 residues. The germline gives CDR1 SGHRS, CDR2 YFSETQ. V lost 4 bases and J 1 base, leaving 13 bases between the germline ends. The DNA of the CDR3 is TGCGCCAGCAGCCCAGAGGGAAGGCGCACAGATACGCAGTATTTT. It specifies CASSPEGRRTDTQYF.

The V call is TRBV4-1, the J call TRBJ2-5; D unclear. Trimming removed 2 bases at V and 3 bases at J, with 10 bases between. Germline V gene lookup returns CDR1 MGHRA and CDR2 YSYEKL. This CDR3 region has 14 residues. The CDR3 sequence is CASSQFPSKETQYF. CDR3 DNA: TGCGCCAGCAGCCAATTTCCGTCGAAAGAGACCCAGTACTTC.

The rearrangement joins TRBV6-6 to TRBJ1-1; a weak D match, TRBD1 (5 bases). The CDR3 contains 15 residues. Germline V gene data show CDR1 as MNHNY and CDR2 as SVGAGI (reference sequence). V was clipped by 3 bases and J by 4 bases, with 15 bases between them. CDR3 in DNA: TGTGCCAGCAGTTATTCGAGCGCCGGGGGCACTGAAGCTTTCTTT. It encodes CASSYSSAGGTEAFF.

As to this clonotype: This may be a read error, as it is one base from a much larger clone. The genes are TRBV28 and TRBJ2-5; D is unclear. V shed 2 bases and J shed 3 bases, with 16 bases lying between them. Germline V gene data show CDR1 as MDHEN and CDR2 as SYDVKM. CDR3 size: 16 residues. The CDR3: CASSLRRAASEETQYF. The CDR3 DNA sequence: TGTGCCAGCAGTTTACGTAGGGCTGCCTCCGAAGAGACCCAGTACTTC.

The V call is TRBV25-1, the J call TRBJ1-4; unclear D gene. V was pared by 1 base and J by 2 bases, with 11 bases between. The CDR3 has 16 amino acids. Germline V lookup: CDR1 MGHDK, CDR2 SYGVNS. The chain's CDR3 is CASSESPGFTNEKLFF. The CDR3 nucleotides are TGTGCCAGCAGTGAATCGCCTGGTTTTACTAATGAAAAACTGTTTTTT.

The sample holds many counts of this clonotype. A read error is possible here, since a much larger clone lies one base away. The CDR3 loop is CASSKSGGGEQYF. The CDR3 nucleotides are TGTGCCAGCAGCAAATCAGGTGGGGGTGAGCAGTACTTC. This sequence joins TRBV21-1 and TRBJ2-7; TRBD1 is taken as the D call from the table, unchecked against the DNA. TRBV21-1 represents a pseudogene. This CDR3 has 13 residues.

The sample holds one count of this clonotype. V and J are TRBV20-1 and TRBJ1-5; D might be TRBD1 (6 bases). The CDR3 is 14 residues long. The V and J ends lost 4 bases and 6 bases respectively, with 16 bases between them. CDR1 DFQATT and CDR2 SNEGSKA come from the germline V gene (reference sequence). CDR3 loop: CSANDGGEAQPQHF. The CDR3 DNA reads as TGCAGTGCTAATGACGGGGGCGAGGCTCAGCCCCAGCATTTT.

The chain uses TRBV5-8 and TRBJ1-2; D possibly corresponds to TRBD1 (5 bases). Germline V CDR1 and CDR2: SGHTS, YDEGEE. The CDR3 has 14 amino acids. V was pared by 0 bases and J by 10 bases, with 16 bases between. The chain's CDR3 is CASSLDGAPLIYTF. Written as DNA, the CDR3 is TGTGCCAGCAGCTTGGACGGGGCCCCTCTCATCTACACCTTC. Looking up the rest from reference TRBV5-8 and TRBJ1-2 gives the full variable domain: EAGVTQSPTHLIKTRGQQATLRCSPISGHTSVYWYQQALGLGLQFLLWYDEGEERNRGNFPPRFSGRQFPNYSSELNVNALELEDSALYLCASSLDGAPLIYTFGSGTRLTVV.

V is TRBV4-3 and J is TRBJ2-5; 8 bases are shared with TRBD1. The J call is doubtful: the DNA matches TRBJ2-7 better. The CDR3 totals 17 residues. CDR1 is LGHNA and CDR2 is YSLEER in the germline V gene. CDR3 protein: CASSHLAGTGITYEQYF. Here the CDR3 DNA reads TGCGCCAGCAGCCACTTGGCCGGGACAGGAATAACCTACGAGCAGTACTTC.

The chain uses TRBV6-6 and TRBJ2-1; no definite D call. Germline-derived CDR1 and CDR2 are MNHNY and SVGAGI (reference sequence). The V end lost 6 bases, the J end lost 3 bases, and 6 bases lay between the germline ends. The CDR3 runs to 12 residues. The CDR3, as DNA: TGTGCCAGCAGGCCCCACTACAATGAGCAGTTCTTC. Amino acid sequence: CASRPHYNEQFF.

The gene calls are TRBV20-1 and TRBJ2-3; 7 bases align to TRBD1. CDR3 length: 15 residues. The V segment lost 4 bases and the J segment 0 bases; nucleotides outside the gene matches: 7. Germline CDR1 DFQATT, CDR2 SNEGSKA (reference sequence). CDR3 sequence: CSATFEGASTDTQYF. The CDR3 DNA reads as TGCAGTGCTACCTTTGAGGGGGCCAGCACAGATACGCAGTATTTT.

The rearrangement uses TRBV12-3 or TRBV12-4 and TRBJ2-1, with 8 bases lining up with TRBD2. The end of the DNA aligns better with TRBJ2-7, so the J call may be wrong. This CDR3 is built from 17 residues. The CDR3 DNA sequence: TGTGCCAGCAGTCCGGCGACGAGCGGGAGTGGCTACAATGAGCAGTACTTC. Translation gives CASSPATSGSGYNEQYF.

The CDR3 loop reads CATDRGSYEQYF. CDR3 DNA: TGTGCCACCGACCGGGGTTCCTACGAGCAGTACTTC. The J gene is TRBJ2-7, the V gene TRBV25-1; weak D call: TRBD2 (5 bases). In germline, CDR1 is MGHDK, CDR2 SYGVNS. The CDR3 consists of 12 residues. V was pared by 10 bases and J by 1 base, with 11 bases between.

The CDR3 DNA reads as TGCAGCGTTTACCCCCTGGGGACGGCGCGGGAGTACTTC. Protein: CSVYPLGTAREYF. The rearrangement joins TRBV29-1 to TRBJ2-7; D is perhaps TRBD1 or TRBD2 (5 bases each). Per germline, CDR1 SQVTM and CDR2 ANQGSEA. Trimming cost V 5 bases and J 11 bases, with 22 bases left between them. The CDR3 loop spans 13 amino acids.

V usage is TRBV7-2 and J usage is TRBJ1-5, with TRBD1 identical over 10 bases. The V gene end was trimmed by 3 bases and the J gene end by 2 bases; junction bases not matched to a gene: 16. CDR3 length: 20 residues. Germline CDR1 is SGHTA and CDR2 is FQGNSA. The CDR3 nucleotides read TGTGCCAGCAGCTTCGCTGGGGACAGGGGTTCGAGTTGGGGCAATCAGCCCCAGCATTTT. This sequence encodes CASSFAGDRGSSWGNQPQHF.

The chain employs TRBV6-5 and TRBJ2-7; tentative D call: TRBD2 (5 bases). CDR1 is MNHEY and CDR2 is SVGAGI in the germline V gene. Trimming cost V 8 bases and J 0 bases, with 14 bases left between them. This CDR3 region has 14 residues. CDR3 DNA: TGTGCCAGCGCGCCGCTAGGGAGCTCCTACGAGCAGTACTTC. Translated: CASAPLGSSYEQYF.

V usage is TRBV5-1 and J usage is TRBJ2-3, with a weak D call TRBD2 (5 bases). From germline, CDR1 is SGHRS and CDR2 YFSETQ. Trimming removed 4 bases at V and 0 bases at J, with 30 bases between. This CDR3 region has 21 residues. As DNA, the CDR3 is TGCGCCAGCAGCGTGGGAGTAGCTCGCTGGTTGAGCGGTGGTAGCACAGATACGCAGTATTTT. Translating it yields CASSVGVARWLSGGSTDTQYF.

This chain connects TRBV5-5 to TRBJ1-2; D not certain. V was shortened by 1 base and J by 4 bases, with 11 bases between the two germline ends. Per germline, CDR1 SGHKS and CDR2 YYEKEE (reference sequence). The CDR3 loop spans 14 amino acids. CDR3 sequence: CASSLTTPTYGYTF. The CDR3 DNA reads TGTGCCAGCAGCTTGACAACACCGACCTATGGCTACACCTTC.

The rearrangement links TRBV7-2 to TRBJ2-7, with 14 bases that match TRBD2. CDR1 and CDR2 (germline): SGHTA, FQGNSA. J was trimmed by 6 bases and V by 4 bases; bases with no gene match: 5. The CDR3 runs to 15 residues. CDR3 loop: CASSSTSGGAREQYF. For the CDR3, the DNA is TGTGCCAGCAGCTCGACTAGCGGGGGGGCCCGCGAGCAGTACTTC.